A single sample is the source of the 30 T cell receptor beta chains below, sequenced in a study of identical twins. TCRdb reanalysed the 5' RACE reads using MiXCR and keeps one entry per CDR3 protein. Here the sample spans 400,000 to 650,000 distinct CDR3 sequences, about 20% being singletons. These data were likewise used in another study, on T cells expressing NK-cell markers.

The sequenced sample consisted of CD4+ T cells sorted from blood. Source of these receptors: a woman aged 18-29 years in good health.

For the CDR3, the DNA is TGTGCCAGCCACCGAGCAGCTACCAGTGGGGTAGAGCAGTTCTTC. Translating gives CASHRAATSGVEQFF. This chain connects TRBV7-2 to TRBJ2-1; the D is unclear. Germline CDR1 reads SGHTA; CDR2 reads FQGNSA. V was pared by 8 bases and J by 10 bases, with 24 bases between. The CDR3 sequence is 15 residues long.

V is TRBV5-1 and J is TRBJ2-5; TRBD1 agrees at 8 bases. Germline V lookup: CDR1 SGHRS, CDR2 YFSETQ. There are 16 residues in the CDR3. V shed 4 bases and J 5 bases; nucleotides not matched to a gene: 13. CDR3 sequence reads: CASSRSGTGGSETQYF. As DNA, the CDR3 is TGCGCCAGCAGCCGCTCCGGGACAGGAGGATCGGAGACCCAGTACTTC.

J is TRBJ2-7 and V is TRBV10-1; a possible D gene is TRBD1 (5 bases). Germline V gene sequence: CDR1 WNHNN, CDR2 SYGVQD (reference sequence). This CDR3 spans 15 amino acids. The germline V and J ends were trimmed by 2 bases and 4 bases, with 15 bases remaining between them. CDR3 residues: CASSEGPRKGYEQYF. CDR3 coding DNA: TGCGCCAGCAGTGAGGGCCCTAGAAAGGGGTACGAGCAGTACTTC.

The rearrangement uses TRBV12-3 or TRBV12-4 and TRBJ1-1, with 8 bases aligning to TRBD1. The CDR3 consists of 13 residues. J lost 7 bases, V lost 7 bases, and 8 bases had no gene match. CDR3 DNA: TGTGCCAGCACCCTAGGACAGGGAGGTGAAGCTTTCTTT. This sequence encodes CASTLGQGGEAFF.

This chain uses TRBV30 with TRBJ1-1; weak D call: TRBD1 (5 bases). The CDR3 is made up of 15 amino acids. The V gene lost 5 bases and the J gene lost 0 bases, with 16 bases spanning the gap. Germline lookup yields CDR1 GTSNPN and CDR2 SVGIG (reference sequence). CDR3 bases: TGTGCCTGGCGGGGACTGGGGATGGTGAACACTGAAGCTTTCTTT. This translates into CAWRGLGMVNTEAFF.

A few counts support this clonotype. The chain joins TRBV29-1 to TRBJ2-5; D not certain. Trimming cost V 6 bases and J 0 bases, with 8 bases left between them. Germline V gene data show CDR1 as SQVTM and CDR2 as ANQGSEA. The length of the CDR3 is 12 residues. This CDR3 is CSVWTDQETQYF. CDR3 bases: TGCAGCGTCTGGACCGACCAAGAGACCCAGTACTTC.

This clonotype was recorded many times. The chain combines TRBV20-1 with TRBJ2-3, with 7 bases matching TRBD2. This CDR3 contains 15 residues. Germline CDR1 is DFQATT and CDR2 is SNEGSKA (reference sequence). V lost 7 bases to trimming and J lost 3 bases; unmatched junction nucleotides: 13. The CDR3 here is CSVTTIAGGTDTQYF. DNA for the CDR3: TGCAGTGTCACGACCATAGCGGGTGGGACAGATACGCAGTATTTT.

The J gene is TRBJ1-4, the V gene TRBV20-1, with D possibly matching TRBD1 (5 bases). The CDR3 loop spans 13 amino acids. Per germline, CDR1 DFQATT and CDR2 SNEGSKA (reference sequence). Trimming pared 7 bases from V and 4 bases from J, leaving 13 bases between. In DNA form, the CDR3 reads TGCAGTGTCCGGGACGGTGTTAATGAAAAACTGTTTTTT. Amino acid sequence: CSVRDGVNEKLFF.

The J gene is TRBJ1-2, the V gene TRBV4-3, with 7 bases that match TRBD1. This CDR3 has 16 residues. With V trimmed by 1 base and J by 0 bases, 5 bases remained unmatched. Germline CDR1 and CDR2: LGHNA and YSLEER. The CDR3 is CASSQGGGIANYGYTF. CDR3 sequence (DNA): TGCGCCAGCAGCCAAGGAGGGGGCATAGCTAACTATGGCTACACCTTC.

The V gene is TRBV12-3 or TRBV12-4, the J gene TRBJ2-7; D is unresolved. Trimming left V 2 bases short and J 3 bases short, with 5 bases between. The CDR3 runs to 12 residues. The CDR3 loop is CASSLKLYEQYF. For the CDR3, the DNA is TGTGCCAGCAGTTTAAAACTCTACGAGCAGTACTTC.

The V gene is TRBV4-2, the J gene TRBJ2-1; D remains unclear. V gave up 1 base and J gave up 8 bases, with 21 bases separating them. The CDR3 sequence is 17 residues long. The germline V gene encodes CDR1 LGHNA and CDR2 YNFKEQ. CDR3 sequence: CASSQVGSLGTLDEQFF. DNA of the CDR3: TGTGCCAGCAGCCAAGTGGGTAGTTTGGGTACGCTGGATGAGCAGTTCTTC.

This rearrangement joins TRBV5-1 to TRBJ1-6; 8 bases are shared with TRBD1. The V gene's germline CDR1 is SGHRS and CDR2 YFSETQ. This CDR3 has 17 amino acids. V dropped 4 bases and J dropped 7; count of bases not matched to a gene: 13. The CDR3 is CASSTVTGQGTNSPLHF. The DNA for the CDR3 is TGCGCCAGCAGCACCGTGACAGGACAGGGTACGAATTCACCCCTCCACTTT.

This clonotype was counted between two and nine times. J is TRBJ2-7 and V is TRBV2, with D uncertain. V dropped 9 bases and J dropped 2 bases, with 14 bases sitting between them. Germline V gives CDR1 SNHLY, CDR2 FYNNEI. There are 13 residues in the CDR3. CDR3 region: CASGRRSPYEQYF. Written as DNA, the CDR3 is TGTGCCAGTGGGCGGCGGAGCCCCTACGAGCAGTACTTC.

V and J are TRBV20-1 and TRBJ2-2, with 14 bases identical to TRBD2. Germline CDR1 and CDR2: DFQATT and SNEGSKA (reference sequence). The J segment lost 6 bases and the V segment lost 4 bases, leaving 7 bases of the junction unmatched. The CDR3 extends over 16 amino acids. This chain's CDR3 is CSATGLAGAPPGELFF. The CDR3 DNA reads TGCAGTGCTACGGGACTAGCGGGAGCCCCCCCCGGGGAGCTGTTTTTT.

The chain is built from TRBV4-1 and TRBJ2-3; 8 bases fit TRBD1. CDR1 is MGHRA, CDR2 YSYEKL, per germline. Losses at the gene ends were 0 bases for V and 5 bases for J; bases not matched to a gene: 7. The CDR3 spans 16 residues. CDR3 protein: CASSQEGQGARDTQYF. CDR3 nucleotide sequence: TGCGCCAGCAGCCAAGAAGGGCAGGGGGCGAGAGATACGCAGTATTTT.

This clonotype has more than one count but fewer than ten. The genes are TRBV7-2 and TRBJ1-6; D might be TRBD1 (6 bases). The V gene's germline CDR1 is SGHTA and CDR2 FQGNSA. This CDR3 contains 14 residues. The V and J ends lost 5 bases and 4 bases respectively, with 9 bases between them. In DNA form, the CDR3 reads TGTGCCAGCAGCCCCCAGGGGTATAATTCACCCCTCCACTTT. Residues: CASSPQGYNSPLHF.

The V and J genes are TRBV12-3 or TRBV12-4 and TRBJ2-3, with no clear D. Trimming pared 10 bases from V and 0 bases from J, leaving 11 bases between. The length of the CDR3 is 13 residues. For the CDR3, the DNA is TGTGCCACCCGTCCTTCTAGCACAGATACGCAGTATTTT. It specifies CATRPSSTDTQYF.

This clonotype was seen a few times. The genes are TRBV20-1 and TRBJ1-1; D perhaps matches TRBD1 (6 bases). Germline CDR1 DFQATT, CDR2 SNEGSKA (reference sequence). The CDR3 has 14 amino acids. The germline V and J ends were trimmed by 2 bases and 1 base, with 11 bases remaining between them. The CDR3 DNA is TGCAGTGCTAGACCCTACAGGGAGAACACTGAAGCTTTCTTT. Protein sequence: CSARPYRENTEAFF.

This chain uses TRBV3-1 with TRBJ2-7, with D unresolved. The germline V gene encodes CDR1 LGHDT and CDR2 YNNKEL (reference sequence). The length of the CDR3 is 13 residues. V shed 1 base and J shed 6 bases, with 10 bases lying between them. CDR3 residues: CASSQAQTSEQYF. For the CDR3, the DNA is TGTGCCAGCAGCCAAGCCCAGACTTCCGAGCAGTACTTC.

The chain has TRBV20-1 and TRBJ2-7; 15 nucleotides agree with TRBD2. V shed 6 bases and J 5 bases; nucleotides not matched to a gene: 17. The CDR3 sequence is 18 residues long. CDR1 and CDR2 from the germline V gene are DFQATT and SNEGSKA (reference sequence). The CDR3 DNA follows: TGCAGTGCGAGACCGGGACTAGCGGGGGGCAGGAACGTGGACGAGCAGTACTTC. Encoded protein: CSARPGLAGGRNVDEQYF.

This clonotype was found a few times. The chain uses TRBV10-3 and TRBJ2-3; tentative D call: TRBD1 (7 bases). The CDR3 contains 13 residues. V dropped 8 bases and J dropped 5 bases, with 14 bases sitting between them. Looked up from germline, CDR1 is ENHRY and CDR2 is SYGVKD. The CDR3 loop is CAIGDREVDTQYF. CDR3 nucleotide sequence: TGTGCCATCGGAGACAGGGAGGTAGATACGCAGTATTTT.

The J gene is TRBJ1-2, the V gene TRBV9; 9 bases agree with TRBD1. Trimming at V came to 4 bases and at J to 8 bases, leaving 9 bases not matched to a gene. The CDR3 has 14 amino acids. Germline V lookup: CDR1 SGDLS, CDR2 YYNGEE. Here the CDR3 reads CASSPGQGFQGYTF. CDR3 DNA: TGTGCCAGCAGCCCGGGACAGGGATTTCAAGGCTACACCTTC.

The rearrangement links TRBV20-1 to TRBJ2-1, with no clear D. The CDR3 covers 13 residues. Trimming took 4 bases from V and 2 from J, leaving 9 bases between them. Per the germline V gene, CDR1 is DFQATT and CDR2 is SNEGSKA (reference sequence). The CDR3 spells CSATSDPYNEQFF. The CDR3 region has the DNA TGCAGTGCTACCTCGGACCCCTACAATGAGCAGTTCTTC.

The gene calls are TRBV10-3 and TRBJ2-7, with TRBD1 identical over 7 bases. In germline, CDR1 is ENHRY, CDR2 SYGVKD. CDR3 length: 16 amino acids. J was trimmed by 2 bases and V by 0 bases; bases with no gene match: 7. CDR3 residues: CAISESDRRIAYEQYF. CDR3 DNA: TGTGCCATCAGTGAGTCGGACAGGAGAATTGCCTACGAGCAGTACTTC.

The chain links TRBV12-3 or TRBV12-4 to TRBJ2-3; D not resolved. The CDR3 contains 15 residues. Trimming took 2 bases from V and 6 from J, leaving 15 bases between them. CDR3 sequence reads: CASSLMGLSRDTQYF. The CDR3 DNA reads TGTGCCAGCAGTTTAATGGGCCTTAGTCGGGATACGCAGTATTTT.

For the CDR3, the DNA is TGCGCCAGCAGCCCTGGTGTCGGAGGGACCCAGTACTTC. This translates into CASSPGVGGTQYF. The chain links TRBV5-1 to TRBJ2-5, with a possible D match to TRBD2 (5 bases). Trimming took off 4 bases at V and 7 bases at J, with 14 bases between the two ends. The germline V gene has CDR1 SGHRS and CDR2 YFSETQ. The CDR3 length is 13 residues. Drawing the rest from reference TRBV5-1 and TRBJ2-5, the complete variable domain is KAGVTQTPRYLIKTRGQQVTLSCSPISGHRSVSWYQQTPGQGLQFLFEYFSETQRNKGNFPGRFSGRQFSNSRSEMNVSTLELGDSALYLCASSPGVGGTQYFGPGTRLLVL.

Only a few counts were recorded for this clonotype. The chain couples TRBV5-1 to TRBJ2-7; 10 nucleotides line up with TRBD2. This CDR3 is 16 amino acids long. The germline CDR1 and CDR2 sequences are SGHRS and YFSETQ. Trimming removed 0 bases from V and 5 bases from J; junction bases left unmatched: 8. The chain's CDR3 is CASSLDLAGAPNEQYF. The CDR3 nucleotides read TGCGCCAGCAGCTTGGATCTAGCGGGGGCCCCCAACGAGCAGTACTTC.

There are a few counts of this clonotype. J is TRBJ2-1 and V is TRBV6-1; 14 bases line up with TRBD2. The CDR3 covers 17 residues. Germline values: CDR1 MNHNS, CDR2 SASEGT. Germline trimming cut 6 bases from V and 4 bases from J; bases unmatched to any gene: 8. This CDR3 is CASRRRLAGGGYNEQFF. The CDR3 DNA is TGTGCCAGCAGGCGGCGACTAGCGGGGGGGGGTTACAATGAGCAGTTCTTC.

In this sample, this clonotype turned up a few times. This chain joins TRBV6-1 and TRBJ2-7, with TRBD1 matching over 8 bases. Germline V gene sequence: CDR1 MNHNS, CDR2 SASEGT. The junction had 1 base not matched to a gene; V was cut back by 1 base and J by 2 bases. The CDR3 runs to 14 residues. The CDR3 reads CASSEGTGTYEQYF. In DNA, the CDR3 is TGTGCCAGCAGTGAAGGGACAGGGACCTACGAGCAGTACTTC.

The chain has TRBV19 and TRBJ2-1; 7 bases fit TRBD1. The germline V gene encodes CDR1 LNHDA and CDR2 SQIVND (reference sequence). There are 13 residues in the CDR3. V lost 1 base to trimming and J lost 9 bases; unmatched junction nucleotides: 3. The CDR3 DNA reads as TGTGCCAGTAGTATAGGGAACAGGGGTGAGCAGTTCTTC. Encoded protein: CASSIGNRGEQFF. Full variable domain (outside the CDR3, taken from reference TRBV19 and TRBJ2-1): DGGITQSPKYLFRKEGQNVTLSCEQNLNHDAMYWYRQDPGQGLRLIYYSQIVNDFQKGDIAEGYSVSREKKESFPLTVTSAQKNPTAFYLCASSIGNRGEQFFGPGTRLTVL.